The 17 T cell receptor beta chains in this list originate from one sample, sequenced in a study of blood T cell repertoires in COVID-19. Sequencing was performed with immunoSEQ multiplex PCR; in TCRdb, only in-frame clones are kept and a portion is missing. The repertoire includes 150,000 to 190,000 clones, 80% to 90% of them detected once, and roughly 7% sits in the top ten. Sequenced input: PBMCs or T cells enriched from blood (not recorded which). These receptors were obtained from a man aged 50-60 years who had recovered from COVID-19.

V is TRBV7-2 and J is TRBJ2-1, with TRBD2 matching 11 bases. This CDR3 is 17 amino acids long. The V segment lost 1 base and the J segment 6 bases; nucleotides outside the gene matches: 8. Germline V gene data show CDR1 as SGHTA and CDR2 as FQGNSA. CDR3 loop: CASSLVRGLAASNEQFF. CDR3 coding DNA: TGTGCCAGCAGCTTAGTGCGGGGACTAGCGGCCAGCAATGAGCAGTTCTTC.

V gene TRBV5-1 combines with J gene TRBJ1-6; D may be TRBD1 (5 bases). With 0 bases removed from V and 0 bases from J, the gap between germline ends came to 13 bases. This CDR3 is built from 18 residues. Germline V gene lookup returns CDR1 SGHRS and CDR2 YFSETQ. In DNA form, the CDR3 reads TGCGCCAGCAGCTTGGTGGGGAGGACACCCTCCTATAATTCACCCCTCCACTTT. This gives the protein CASSLVGRTPSYNSPLHF.

The V call is TRBV7-9, the J call TRBJ1-4, with 7 nucleotides matching TRBD1. CDR3 length equals 15 residues. Germline-derived CDR1 and CDR2 are SEHNR and FQNEAQ (reference sequence). V lost 1 base, J lost 4 bases, and 3 bases stayed unmatched. The CDR3 region is CASSLGDSFNEKLFF. The CDR3 nucleotides are TGTGCCAGCAGCTTAGGGGACAGCTTTAATGAAAAACTGTTTTTT. The entire variable domain, with the rest obtained from reference TRBV7-9 and TRBJ1-4, is as follows: DTGVSQNPRHKITKRGQNVTFRCDPISEHNRLYWYRQTLGQGPEFLTYFQNEAQLEKSRLLSDRFSAERPKGSFSTLEIQRTEQGDSAMYLCASSLGDSFNEKLFFGSGTQLSVL.

The chain is built from TRBV20-1 and TRBJ2-7, with 10 bases identical to TRBD2. Trimming at V came to 3 bases and at J to 4 bases, leaving 6 bases not matched to a gene. Germline V gene lookup returns CDR1 DFQATT and CDR2 SNEGSKA (reference sequence). The CDR3 runs 14 residues. The DNA for the CDR3 is TGCAGTGCTAGTTCGCCTAGCGGGGGTTACGAGCAGTACTTC. Its protein is CSASSPSGGYEQYF.

This chain links TRBV4-3 with TRBJ1-1; 7 positions agree with TRBD1. CDR3 length: 13 residues. CDR1 and CDR2 (germline): LGHNA, YSLEER. The trim removed 4 bases at V and 7 bases at J, leaving 6 bases unmatched. The CDR3 loop is CASSRYRQGEAFF. CDR3 nucleotides: TGCGCCAGCAGCCGATACCGACAGGGTGAAGCTTTCTTT.

The chain has TRBV5-1 and TRBJ2-3, with 12 bases lining up with TRBD2. V shed 3 bases and J 0 bases; nucleotides not matched to a gene: 11. In germline, CDR1 is SGHRS, CDR2 YFSETQ. This CDR3 is 19 amino acids long. The CDR3 nucleotides read TGCGCCAGCAGCTCAGCCGGGACTAGCGGGCAAACTAGCACAGATACGCAGTATTTT. Translating gives CASSSAGTSGQTSTDTQYF.

In this sample, this clone turned up a few times. The gene calls are TRBV25-1 and TRBJ1-2; possibly TRBD1 for D (6 bases). This CDR3 has 15 residues. Trimming shortened V by 4 bases and J by 3 bases, and 15 bases separated the two germline ends. Germline V CDR1 and CDR2: MGHDK, SYGVNS. The CDR3: CASSGTGTTYYGYTF. The CDR3 bases are TGTGCCAGCAGTGGAACCGGGACAACCTACTATGGCTACACCTTC.

V gene TRBV12-3 or TRBV12-4 combines with J gene TRBJ1-1; possible D gene TRBD1, 6 bases. This CDR3 spans 13 amino acids. Deletions cut 4 bases from V and 2 bases from J, with 8 bases between. CDR3: CASSWTVNTEAFF. CDR3 DNA: TGTGCCAGCAGTTGGACAGTCAACACTGAAGCTTTCTTT.

The chain recombines TRBV6-1 with TRBJ1-4, with 7 bases that match TRBD1. Per the germline V gene, CDR1 is MNHNS and CDR2 is SASEGT. V gave up 1 base and J gave up 10 bases; unmatched junction bases: 3. The CDR3 has 13 amino acids. The CDR3 nucleotides are TGTGCCAGCAGTGAAGGACAGGGAGGAAAACTGTTTTTT. Its translation is CASSEGQGGKLFF.

The J gene is TRBJ2-5, the V gene TRBV5-6; D call uncertain. Trimming shortened V by 4 bases and J by 5 bases, and 9 bases separated the two germline ends. The CDR3 is 12 amino acids. The germline gives CDR1 SGHDT, CDR2 YYEEEE. This CDR3 is CASSTFEETQYF. The DNA of the CDR3 is TGTGCCAGCAGCACGTTTGAGGAGACCCAGTACTTC.

The gene calls are TRBV2 and TRBJ2-5; D is possibly TRBD2 (5 bases). This CDR3 has 13 amino acids. V was cut by 7 bases and J by 5 bases, with 14 bases left in between. CDR1 and CDR2 (germline): SNHLY, FYNNEI. CDR3 nucleotide sequence: TGTGCCAGCACCCTACTAGGCCGGGAGACCCAGTACTTC. Translated: CASTLLGRETQYF.

This chain connects TRBV6-2 or TRBV6-3 to TRBJ2-3; D is unresolved. Germline V lookup: CDR1 MNHEY, CDR2 SVGEGT. The CDR3 is 15 amino acids. V dropped 2 bases and J dropped 2 bases, with 11 bases sitting between them. The CDR3 reads CASSYNNKNTDTQYF. In nucleotides, the CDR3 is TGTGCCAGCAGTTACAACAATAAGAACACAGATACGCAGTATTTT.

This chain joins TRBV30 and TRBJ2-1, with 8 bases that match TRBD2. J lost 3 bases, V lost 4 bases, and 5 bases had no gene match. Germline lookup yields CDR1 GTSNPN and CDR2 SVGIG (reference sequence). CDR3 length: 14 amino acids. CDR3 region: CAWTSGRLYNEQFF. CDR3 in DNA: TGTGCCTGGACTAGCGGGCGACTCTACAATGAGCAGTTCTTC.

This sequence joins TRBV2 and TRBJ2-7; no clear D gene. V lost 2 bases to trimming and J lost 2 bases, with 13 bases between them. CDR1 and CDR2 from the germline V gene are SNHLY and FYNNEI. The CDR3 sequence is 15 residues long. The DNA for the CDR3 is TGTGCCAGCAGTGAACGGGTGATCGAACCCTACGAGCAGTACTTC. Its protein is CASSERVIEPYEQYF. The whole variable domain, remainder taken from reference TRBV2 and TRBJ2-7, is EPEVTQTPSHQVTQMGQEVILRCVPISNHLYFYWYRQILGQKVEFLVSFYNNEISEKSEIFDDQFSVERPDGSNFTLKIRSTKLEDSAMYFCASSERVIEPYEQYFGPGTRLTVT.

The chain employs TRBV3-1 (or the pseudogene TRBV3-2) and TRBJ1-6; D not resolved. Trimming stripped 2 bases from V and 4 bases from J, with 9 bases between. This CDR3 contains 15 residues. Germline-derived CDR1 and CDR2 are LGHDT and YNNKEL (reference sequence). The CDR3 DNA sequence: TGTGCCAGCAGCCAAATCGCAGATTATAATTCACCCCTCCACTTT. Translation gives CASSQIADYNSPLHF.

This rearrangement joins TRBV3-1 (or the pseudogene TRBV3-2) to TRBJ2-3; D remains ambiguous. The length of the CDR3 is 14 residues. CDR1 and CDR2 from the germline V gene are LGHDT and YNNKEL (reference sequence). V lost 5 bases to trimming and J lost 2 bases, with 11 bases between them. In DNA form, the CDR3 reads TGTGCCAGCAGCGAAATAGTTTCCACAGATACGCAGTATTTT. This gives the protein CASSEIVSTDTQYF.

The V gene is TRBV29-1, the J gene TRBJ2-2; 7 bases agree with TRBD2. V lost 4 bases to trimming and J lost 0 bases; unmatched junction nucleotides: 8. The germline V gene encodes CDR1 SQVTM and CDR2 ANQGSEA. The CDR3 totals 16 residues. CDR3 residues: CSVAPWGGANTGELFF. CDR3 sequence (DNA): TGCAGCGTTGCCCCCTGGGGGGGGGCGAACACCGGGGAGCTGTTTTTT.